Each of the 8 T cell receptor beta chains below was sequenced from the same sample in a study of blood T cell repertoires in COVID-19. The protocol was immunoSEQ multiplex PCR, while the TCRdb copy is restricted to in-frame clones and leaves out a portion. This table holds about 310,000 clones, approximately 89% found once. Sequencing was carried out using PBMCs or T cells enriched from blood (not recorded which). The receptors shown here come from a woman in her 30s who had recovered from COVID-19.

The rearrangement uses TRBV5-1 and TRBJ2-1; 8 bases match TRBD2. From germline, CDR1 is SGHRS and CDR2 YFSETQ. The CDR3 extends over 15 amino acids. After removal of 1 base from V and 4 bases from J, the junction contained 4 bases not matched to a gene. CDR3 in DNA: TGCGCCAGCAGCTTGCTTACTAGCGGATACAATGAGCAGTTCTTC. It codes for CASSLLTSGYNEQFF.

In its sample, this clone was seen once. DNA for the CDR3: TGTGCCAGCAGCTTGGCCGCGTCTAGCGGGACCTACGAGCAGTACTTC. This encodes CASSLAASSGTYEQYF. This chain uses TRBV5-5 with TRBJ2-7; 9 positions agree with TRBD2. V was pared by 0 bases and J by 2 bases, with 6 bases of the junction left unmatched. The germline V gene has CDR1 SGHKS and CDR2 YYEKEE (reference sequence). CDR3 length equals 16 residues. Full variable domain (rest looked up from reference TRBV5-5 and TRBJ2-7): DAGVTQSPTHLIKTRGQQVTLRCSPISGHKSVSWYQQVLGQGPQFIFQYYEKEERGRGNFPDRFSARQFPNYSSELNVNALLLGDSALYLCASSLAASSGTYEQYFGPGTRLTVT.

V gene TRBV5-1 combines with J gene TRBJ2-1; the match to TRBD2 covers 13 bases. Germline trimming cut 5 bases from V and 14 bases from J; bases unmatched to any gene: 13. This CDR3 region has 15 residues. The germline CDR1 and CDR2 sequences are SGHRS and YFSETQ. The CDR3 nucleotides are TGCGCCAGCAGATCCGGGACTAGCGGGGCGGAGGGGGAGTTCTTC. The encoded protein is CASRSGTSGAEGEFF.

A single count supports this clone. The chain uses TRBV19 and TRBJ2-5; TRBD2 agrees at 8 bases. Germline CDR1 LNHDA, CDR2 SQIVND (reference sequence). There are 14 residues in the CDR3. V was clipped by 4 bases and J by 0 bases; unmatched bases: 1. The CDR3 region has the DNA TGTGCCAGTAGTACTAGCGGGTACCAAGAGACCCAGTACTTC. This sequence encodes CASSTSGYQETQYF.

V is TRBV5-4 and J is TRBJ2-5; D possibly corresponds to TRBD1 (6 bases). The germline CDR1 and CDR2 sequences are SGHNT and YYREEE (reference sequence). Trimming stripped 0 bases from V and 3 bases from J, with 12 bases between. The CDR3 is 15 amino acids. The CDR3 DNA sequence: TGTGCCAGCAGCTTGGAAGGGACACGGAAAGAGACCCAGTACTTC. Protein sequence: CASSLEGTRKETQYF.

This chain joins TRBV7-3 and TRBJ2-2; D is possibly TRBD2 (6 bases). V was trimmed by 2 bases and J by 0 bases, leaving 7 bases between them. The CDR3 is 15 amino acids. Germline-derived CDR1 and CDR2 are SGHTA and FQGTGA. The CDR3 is CASSLGGTNTGELFF. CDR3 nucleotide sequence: TGTGCCAGCAGCTTAGGCGGGACGAACACCGGGGAGCTGTTTTTT.

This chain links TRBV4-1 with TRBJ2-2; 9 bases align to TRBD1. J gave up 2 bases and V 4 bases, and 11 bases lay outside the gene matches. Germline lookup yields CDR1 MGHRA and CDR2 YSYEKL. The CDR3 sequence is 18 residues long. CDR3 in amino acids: CASSRIQGARLNTGELFF. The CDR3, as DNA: TGCGCCAGCAGCCGCATACAGGGGGCGCGACTAAACACCGGGGAGCTGTTTTTT.

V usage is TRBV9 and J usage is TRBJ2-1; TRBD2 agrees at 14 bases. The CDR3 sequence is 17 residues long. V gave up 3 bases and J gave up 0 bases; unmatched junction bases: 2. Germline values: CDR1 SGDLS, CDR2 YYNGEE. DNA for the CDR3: TGTGCCAGCAGCGAGGGGACTAGCGGGAGCTCCTACAATGAGCAGTTCTTC. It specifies CASSEGTSGSSYNEQFF.